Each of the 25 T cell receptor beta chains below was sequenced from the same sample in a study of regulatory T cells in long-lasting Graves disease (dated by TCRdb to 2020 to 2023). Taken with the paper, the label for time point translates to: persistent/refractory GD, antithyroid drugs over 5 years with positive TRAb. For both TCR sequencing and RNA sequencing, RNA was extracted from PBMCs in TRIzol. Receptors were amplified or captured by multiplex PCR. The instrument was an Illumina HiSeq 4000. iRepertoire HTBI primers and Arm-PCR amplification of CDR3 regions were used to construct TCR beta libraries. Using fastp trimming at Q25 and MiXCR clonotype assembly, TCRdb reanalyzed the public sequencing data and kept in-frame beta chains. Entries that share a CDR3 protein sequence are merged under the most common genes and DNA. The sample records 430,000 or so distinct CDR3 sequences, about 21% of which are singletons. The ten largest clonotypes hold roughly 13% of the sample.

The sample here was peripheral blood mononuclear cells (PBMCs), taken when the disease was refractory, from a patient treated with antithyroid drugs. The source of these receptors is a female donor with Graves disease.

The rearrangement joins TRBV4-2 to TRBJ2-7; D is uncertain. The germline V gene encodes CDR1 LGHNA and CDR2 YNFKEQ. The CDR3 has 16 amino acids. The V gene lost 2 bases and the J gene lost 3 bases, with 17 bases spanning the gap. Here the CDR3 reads CASSQPSRSSRYEQYF. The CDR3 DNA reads TGTGCCAGCAGCCAACCTTCCCGGAGTAGTCGCTACGAGCAGTACTTC.

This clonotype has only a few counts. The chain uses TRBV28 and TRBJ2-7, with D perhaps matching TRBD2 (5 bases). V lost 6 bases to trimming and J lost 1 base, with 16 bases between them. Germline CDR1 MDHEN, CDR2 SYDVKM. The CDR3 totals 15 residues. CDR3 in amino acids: CASSNGGFVSYEQYF. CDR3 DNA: TGTGCCAGCAGCAACGGCGGGTTTGTTTCCTACGAGCAGTACTTC.

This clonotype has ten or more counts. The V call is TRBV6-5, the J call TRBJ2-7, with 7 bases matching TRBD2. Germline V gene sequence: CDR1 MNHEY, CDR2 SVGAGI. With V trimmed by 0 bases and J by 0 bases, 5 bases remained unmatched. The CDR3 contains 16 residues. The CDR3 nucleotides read TGTGCCAGCAGTTACTCGTCGCTAGCGGTCTCCTACGAGCAGTACTTC. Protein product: CASSYSSLAVSYEQYF.

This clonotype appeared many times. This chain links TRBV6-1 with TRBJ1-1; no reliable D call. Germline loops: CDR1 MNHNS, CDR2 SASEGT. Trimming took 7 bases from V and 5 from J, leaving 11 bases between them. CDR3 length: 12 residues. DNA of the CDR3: TGTGCCAGCACAGACGGGCCGACTGAAGCTTTCTTT. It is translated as CASTDGPTEAFF.

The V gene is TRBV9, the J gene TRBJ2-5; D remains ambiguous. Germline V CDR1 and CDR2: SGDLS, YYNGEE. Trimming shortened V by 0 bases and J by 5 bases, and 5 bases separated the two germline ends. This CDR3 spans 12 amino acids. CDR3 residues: CASSVDGETQYF. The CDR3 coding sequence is TGTGCCAGCAGCGTAGACGGTGAGACCCAGTACTTC.

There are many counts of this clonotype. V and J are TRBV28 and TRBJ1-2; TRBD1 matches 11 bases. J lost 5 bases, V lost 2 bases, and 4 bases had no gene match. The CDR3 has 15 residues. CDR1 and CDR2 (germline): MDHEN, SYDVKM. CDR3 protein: CASSLGQGARYGYTF. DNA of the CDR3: TGTGCCAGCAGTTTAGGACAGGGGGCCAGATATGGCTACACCTTC.

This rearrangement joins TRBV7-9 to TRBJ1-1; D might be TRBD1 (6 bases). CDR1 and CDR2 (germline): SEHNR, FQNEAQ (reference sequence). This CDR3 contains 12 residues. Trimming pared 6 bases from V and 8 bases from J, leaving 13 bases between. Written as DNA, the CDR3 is TGTGCCAGCAGTAAAGGTGGGGGCGAAGCTTTCTTT. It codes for CASSKGGGEAFF.

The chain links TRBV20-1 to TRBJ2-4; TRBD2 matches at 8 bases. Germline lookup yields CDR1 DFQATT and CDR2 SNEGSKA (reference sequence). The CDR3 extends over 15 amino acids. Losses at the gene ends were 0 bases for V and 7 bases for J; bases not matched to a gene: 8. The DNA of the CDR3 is TGCAGTGCTAGAGATCCTAGCGGGCCTGGGAACATTCAGTACTTC. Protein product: CSARDPSGPGNIQYF.

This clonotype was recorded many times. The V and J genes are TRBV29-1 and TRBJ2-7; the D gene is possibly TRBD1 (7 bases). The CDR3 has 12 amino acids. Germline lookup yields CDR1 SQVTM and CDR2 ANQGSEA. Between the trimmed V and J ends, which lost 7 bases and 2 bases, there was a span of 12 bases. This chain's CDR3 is CSGRDSTYEQYF. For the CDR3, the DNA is TGCAGCGGGCGGGACAGTACCTACGAGCAGTACTTC.

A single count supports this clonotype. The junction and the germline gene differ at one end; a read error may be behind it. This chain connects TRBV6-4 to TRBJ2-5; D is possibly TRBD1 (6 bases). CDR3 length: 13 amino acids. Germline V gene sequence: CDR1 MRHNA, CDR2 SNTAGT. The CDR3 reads CVSSRDTQETQYF. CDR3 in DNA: TGTGTCAGCAGTAGGGACACCCAAGAGACCCAGTACTTC.

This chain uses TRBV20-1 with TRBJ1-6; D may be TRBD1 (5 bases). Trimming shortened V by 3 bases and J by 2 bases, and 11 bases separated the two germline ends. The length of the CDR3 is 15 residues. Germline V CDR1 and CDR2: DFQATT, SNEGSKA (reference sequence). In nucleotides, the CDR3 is TGCAGTGCTAGTACTCGGGACCCCTATAATTCACCCCTCCACTTT. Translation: CSASTRDPYNSPLHF.

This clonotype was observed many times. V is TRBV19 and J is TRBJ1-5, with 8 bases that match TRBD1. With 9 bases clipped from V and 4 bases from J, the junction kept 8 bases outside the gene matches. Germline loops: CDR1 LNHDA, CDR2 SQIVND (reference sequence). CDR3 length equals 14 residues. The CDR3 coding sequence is TGTGCCAGCAGTTTACGACAGGGGAATCAGCCCCAGCATTTT. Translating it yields CASSLRQGNQPQHF.

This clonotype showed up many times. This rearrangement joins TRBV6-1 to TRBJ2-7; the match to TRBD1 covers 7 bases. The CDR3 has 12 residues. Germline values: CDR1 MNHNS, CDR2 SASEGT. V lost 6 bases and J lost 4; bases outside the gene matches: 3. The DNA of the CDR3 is TGTGCCAGCAGAAGACAGGGTTACGAGCAGTACTTC. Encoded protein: CASRRQGYEQYF.

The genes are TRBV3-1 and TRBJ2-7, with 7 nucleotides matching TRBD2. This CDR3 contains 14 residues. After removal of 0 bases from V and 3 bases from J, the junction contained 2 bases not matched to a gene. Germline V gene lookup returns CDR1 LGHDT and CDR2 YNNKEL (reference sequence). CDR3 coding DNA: TGTGCCAGCAGCCAAGACCCTAGCGGCTACGAGCAGTACTTC. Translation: CASSQDPSGYEQYF.

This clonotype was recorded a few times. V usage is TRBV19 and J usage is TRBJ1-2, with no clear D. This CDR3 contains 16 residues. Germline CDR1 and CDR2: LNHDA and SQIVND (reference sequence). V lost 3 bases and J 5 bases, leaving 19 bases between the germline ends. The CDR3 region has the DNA TGTGCCAGTAGTATTGTCGGAGAGGGTCGGATTTATGGCTACACCTTC. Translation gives CASSIVGEGRIYGYTF.

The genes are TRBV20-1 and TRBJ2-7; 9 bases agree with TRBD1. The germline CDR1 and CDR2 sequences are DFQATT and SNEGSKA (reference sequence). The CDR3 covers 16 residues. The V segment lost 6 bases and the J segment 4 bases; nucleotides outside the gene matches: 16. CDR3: CSAQGQGFTSKYEQYF. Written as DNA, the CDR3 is TGCAGTGCCCAGGGACAGGGCTTTACCTCCAAGTACGAGCAGTACTTC.

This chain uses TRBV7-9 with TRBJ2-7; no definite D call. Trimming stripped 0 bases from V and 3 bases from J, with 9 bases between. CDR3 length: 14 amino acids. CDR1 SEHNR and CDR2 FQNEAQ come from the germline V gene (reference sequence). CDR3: CASSLASSIYEQYF. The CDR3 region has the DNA TGTGCCAGCAGCTTAGCCTCTAGTATCTACGAGCAGTACTTC. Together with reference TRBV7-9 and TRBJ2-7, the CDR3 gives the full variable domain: DTGVSQNPRHKITKRGQNVTFRCDPISEHNRLYWYRQTLGQGPEFLTYFQNEAQLEKSRLLSDRFSAERPKGSFSTLEIQRTEQGDSAMYLCASSLASSIYEQYFGPGTRLTVT.

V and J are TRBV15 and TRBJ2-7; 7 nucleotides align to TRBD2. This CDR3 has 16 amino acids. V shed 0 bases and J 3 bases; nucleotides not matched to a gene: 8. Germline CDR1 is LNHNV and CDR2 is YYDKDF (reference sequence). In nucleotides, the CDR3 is TGTGCCACCAGCAGAGATTTGACTAGCAGTTACTACGAGCAGTACTTC. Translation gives CATSRDLTSSYYEQYF. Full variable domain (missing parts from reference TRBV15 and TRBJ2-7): DAMVIQNPRYQVTQFGKPVTLSCSQTLNHNVMYWYQQKSSQAPKLLFHYYDKDFNNEADTPDNFQSRRPNTSFCFLDIRSPGLGDTAMYLCATSRDLTSSYYEQYFGPGTRLTVT.

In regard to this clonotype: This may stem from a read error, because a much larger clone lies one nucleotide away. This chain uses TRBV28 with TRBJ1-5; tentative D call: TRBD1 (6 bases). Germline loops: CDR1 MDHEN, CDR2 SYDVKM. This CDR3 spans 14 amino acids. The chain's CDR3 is CVITRAGTYQPQHF. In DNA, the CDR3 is TGTGTCATCACAAGAGCAGGGACATATCAGCCCCAGCATTTT.

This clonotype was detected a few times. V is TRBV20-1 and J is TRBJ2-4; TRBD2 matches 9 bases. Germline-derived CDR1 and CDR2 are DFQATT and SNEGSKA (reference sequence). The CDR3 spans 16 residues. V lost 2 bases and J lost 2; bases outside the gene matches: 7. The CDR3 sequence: CSARIPAGGPKNIQYF. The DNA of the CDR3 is TGCAGTGCTAGAATCCCAGCGGGAGGACCCAAAAACATTCAGTACTTC.

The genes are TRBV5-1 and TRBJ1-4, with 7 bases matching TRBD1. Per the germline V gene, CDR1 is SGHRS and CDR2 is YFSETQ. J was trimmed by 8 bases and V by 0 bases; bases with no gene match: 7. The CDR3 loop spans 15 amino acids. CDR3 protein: CASSLEGTDSEKLFF. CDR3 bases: TGCGCCAGCAGCTTGGAAGGGACAGATTCCGAAAAACTGTTTTTT.

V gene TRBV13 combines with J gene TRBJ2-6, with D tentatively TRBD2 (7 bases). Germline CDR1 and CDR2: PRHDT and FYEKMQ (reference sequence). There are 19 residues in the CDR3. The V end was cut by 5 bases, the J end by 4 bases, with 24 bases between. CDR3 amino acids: CASSTTEGGMVIGANVLTF. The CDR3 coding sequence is TGTGCCAGCAGCACCACTGAGGGGGGGATGGTGATCGGGGCCAACGTCCTGACTTTC. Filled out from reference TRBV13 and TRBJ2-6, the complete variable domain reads AAGVIQSPRHLIKEKRETATLKCYPIPRHDTVYWYQQGPGQDPQFLISFYEKMQSDKGSIPDRFSAQQFSDYHSELNMSSLELGDSALYFCASSTTEGGMVIGANVLTFGAGSRLTVL.

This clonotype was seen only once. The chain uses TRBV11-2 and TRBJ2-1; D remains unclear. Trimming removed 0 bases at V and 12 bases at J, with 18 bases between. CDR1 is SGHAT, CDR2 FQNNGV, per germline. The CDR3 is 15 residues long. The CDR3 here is CASSLDLKEKRAQFF. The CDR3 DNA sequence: TGTGCCAGCAGCTTAGATCTGAAGGAGAAGCGAGCGCAGTTCTTC.

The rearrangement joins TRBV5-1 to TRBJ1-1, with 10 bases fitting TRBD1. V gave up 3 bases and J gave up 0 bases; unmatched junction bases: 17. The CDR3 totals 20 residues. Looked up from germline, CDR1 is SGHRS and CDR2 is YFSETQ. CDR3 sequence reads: CASSSRTGGPFTAMNTEAFF. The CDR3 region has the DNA TGCGCCAGCAGCTCCCGGACAGGGGGACCCTTTACAGCTATGAACACTGAAGCTTTCTTT.

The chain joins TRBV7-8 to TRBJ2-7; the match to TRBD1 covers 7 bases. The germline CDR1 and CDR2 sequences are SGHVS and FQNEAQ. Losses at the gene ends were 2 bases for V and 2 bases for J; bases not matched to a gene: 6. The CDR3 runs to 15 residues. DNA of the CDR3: TGTGCCAGCAGCTTAACTCCGGGACAGACCTACGAGCAGTACTTC. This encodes CASSLTPGQTYEQYF. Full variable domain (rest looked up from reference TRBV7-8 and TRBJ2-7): GAGVSQSPRYKVAKRGQDVALRCDPISGHVSLFWYQQALGQGPEFLTYFQNEAQLDKSGLPSDRFFAERPEGSVSTLKIQRTQQEDSAVYLCASSLTPGQTYEQYFGPGTRLTVT.